The 23 T cell receptor beta chains reported below all come from one sample, sequenced in a study of a mutant IDH1 vaccine in newly diagnosed glioma. As to time point: week 35, safety follow-up. A 20-mer mutant IDH1 peptide at 300 ug was injected subcutaneously with topical imiquimod. These receptors have no known antigen. The protocol was immunoSEQ multiplex PCR, while the TCRdb copy is restricted to in-frame clones and leaves out a portion. The profile shows tens of thousands of clones, around four fifths of them singletons. Sequencing used PBMCs, obtained from a glioma patient whose treatment included an IDH1 peptide vaccine. The source of these receptors is a man aged 25 to 45 with glioma.

The V and J genes are TRBV18 and TRBJ1-1; tentatively, D is TRBD1 (5 bases). This CDR3 is 16 amino acids long. V shed 5 bases and J shed 1 base, with 17 bases lying between them. Germline V gives CDR1 KGHSH, CDR2 LQKENI. CDR3 region: CASSTSGHRSNTEAFF. The CDR3, as DNA: TGTGCCAGCTCAACTTCAGGGCATCGCTCGAACACTGAAGCTTTCTTT. The variable domain in full, completed from reference TRBV18 and TRBJ1-1, reads NAGVMQNPRHLVRRRGQEARLRCSPMKGHSHVYWYRQLPEEGLKFMVYLQKENIIDESGMPKERFSAEFPKEGPSILRIQQVVRGDSAAYFCASSTSGHRSNTEAFFGQGTRLTVV.

This clone was counted between two and nine times. The chain joins TRBV4-1 to TRBJ1-6, with a possible D match to TRBD1 (6 bases). The CDR3 spans 17 residues. Per germline, CDR1 MGHRA and CDR2 YSYEKL. V was clipped by 7 bases and J by 7 bases, with 23 bases between them. This CDR3 is CASTETTGHSGNSPLHF. The DNA of the CDR3 is TGCGCCAGCACCGAAACCACAGGGCATAGTGGGAATTCACCCCTCCACTTT.

The chain combines TRBV10-3 with TRBJ1-2, with 8 bases that match TRBD1. From germline, CDR1 is ENHRY and CDR2 SYGVKD. This CDR3 has 13 amino acids. V shed 6 bases, J shed 8 bases, and the junction held 8 bases outside the gene matches. The CDR3: CAIRVSTGEGYTF. The DNA for the CDR3 is TGTGCCATCAGAGTTTCGACAGGGGAAGGCTACACCTTC.

The chain employs TRBV6-5 and TRBJ1-1; tentatively, D is TRBD1 (5 bases). Between the trimmed V and J ends, which lost 2 bases and 6 bases, there was a span of 13 bases. The CDR3 length is 14 residues. Germline V gives CDR1 MNHEY, CDR2 SVGAGI. The CDR3 here is CASSYGAGVAEAFF. As DNA, the CDR3 is TGTGCCAGCAGTTACGGGGCAGGAGTTGCTGAAGCTTTCTTT.

The chain recombines TRBV29-1 with TRBJ1-2, with D possibly being TRBD1 (6 bases). CDR3 length: 12 amino acids. Germline V lookup: CDR1 SQVTM, CDR2 ANQGSEA. Trimming removed 7 bases at V and 5 bases at J, with 14 bases between. The CDR3 DNA is TGCAGCGCGTACAGGGATGGGTATGGCTACACCTTC. It is translated as CSAYRDGYGYTF.

The chain carries TRBV9 and TRBJ2-3; D gene ambiguous. Germline V lookup: CDR1 SGDLS, CDR2 YYNGEE. Trimming cost V 0 bases and J 1 base, with 6 bases left between them. The CDR3 loop spans 14 amino acids. CDR3 nucleotides: TGTGCCAGCAGCGTAGGCATCCGCACAGATACGCAGTATTTT. Protein sequence: CASSVGIRTDTQYF.

This rearrangement joins TRBV5-1 to TRBJ2-7, with D unclear. With 1 base removed from V and 6 bases from J, the gap between germline ends came to 17 bases. CDR3 length equals 15 residues. Germline V gene data show CDR1 as SGHRS and CDR2 as YFSETQ. As DNA, the CDR3 is TGCGCCAGCAGCTTGTCGCACCTACCCACGGGCGAGCAGTACTTC. Protein sequence: CASSLSHLPTGEQYF.

This clone was found a few times. The rearrangement uses TRBV29-1 and TRBJ2-7, with 11 nucleotides matching TRBD2. CDR3 length: 16 residues. The germline V gene has CDR1 SQVTM and CDR2 ANQGSEA. V was clipped by 3 bases and J by 3 bases; unmatched bases: 10. CDR3 sequence (DNA): TGCAGCGTTGAGATGGGCCTAGCGGGGGGCCGCTACGAGCAGTACTTC. Translation: CSVEMGLAGGRYEQYF.

This rearrangement joins TRBV10-3 to TRBJ2-5, with 9 positions matching TRBD1. Germline lookup yields CDR1 ENHRY and CDR2 SYGVKD. The CDR3 loop spans 14 amino acids. V trimming: 8 bases; J trimming: 1 base; junction bases outside the gene matches: 5. CDR3 in DNA: TGTGCCATCTCCACAGGGGGCTCCCAAGAGACCCAGTACTTC. Residues: CAISTGGSQETQYF.

The V gene is TRBV6-1, the J gene TRBJ2-3; 14 nucleotides agree with TRBD2. The V gene's germline CDR1 is MNHNS and CDR2 SASEGT. Trimming removed 5 bases from V and 5 bases from J; junction bases left unmatched: 9. This CDR3 contains 17 residues. CDR3 sequence reads: CASSQGLAGGGVDTQYF. The CDR3 nucleotides are TGTGCCAGCAGTCAAGGACTAGCGGGGGGCGGGGTAGATACGCAGTATTTT.

This chain uses TRBV5-4 with TRBJ1-2; D possibly corresponds to TRBD1 (5 bases). Germline V CDR1 and CDR2: SGHNT, YYREEE (reference sequence). The CDR3 has 16 residues. The V gene lost 0 bases and the J gene lost 3 bases, with 15 bases spanning the gap. The CDR3 region has the DNA TGTGCCAGCAGCTTGGTCAGGGAGGTTCGGGACTATGGCTACACCTTC. This codes for CASSLVREVRDYGYTF.

The chain recombines TRBV6-5 with TRBJ1-1; a possible D gene is TRBD1 (5 bases). CDR1 is MNHEY and CDR2 is SVGAGI in the germline V gene. V gave up 7 bases and J gave up 4 bases, with 13 bases separating them. The CDR3 is 13 amino acids. DNA of the CDR3: TGTGCCAGCACCCAAACACAGGCCACTGAAGCTTTCTTT. Its translation is CASTQTQATEAFF.

The rearrangement links TRBV5-4 to TRBJ2-1; 10 nucleotides line up with TRBD2. The CDR3 has 16 residues. Germline values: CDR1 SGHNT, CDR2 YYREEE (reference sequence). With V trimmed by 5 bases and J by 0 bases, 5 bases remained unmatched. CDR3: CASRIAGGFSYNEQFF. The CDR3 DNA is TGTGCCAGCAGAATAGCGGGGGGCTTCTCCTACAATGAGCAGTTCTTC.

This sequence joins TRBV19 and TRBJ1-5; D gene uncertain. V gave up 7 bases and J gave up 2 bases, with 18 bases separating them. Germline V gives CDR1 LNHDA, CDR2 SQIVND (reference sequence). The CDR3 consists of 16 residues. In DNA form, the CDR3 reads TGTGCCAGTACCCTGGACGGACCCTGGGGCAATCAGCCCCAGCATTTT. It is translated as CASTLDGPWGNQPQHF.

The V and J genes are TRBV2 and TRBJ1-5, with unresolved D. CDR1 is SNHLY and CDR2 is FYNNEI in the germline V gene. The CDR3 consists of 13 residues. Trimming shortened V by 7 bases and J by 5 bases, and 12 bases separated the two germline ends. CDR3 sequence: CASNWVGDQPQHF. In nucleotides, the CDR3 is TGTGCCAGCAACTGGGTTGGCGATCAGCCCCAGCATTTT.

The chain is built from TRBV7-9 and TRBJ1-6; 8 bases align to TRBD1. Germline loops: CDR1 SEHNR, CDR2 FQNEAQ (reference sequence). Losses at the gene ends were 5 bases for V and 5 bases for J; bases not matched to a gene: 8. This CDR3 has 16 residues. For the CDR3, the DNA is TGTGCCAGCAGCCTAGGACAGGGCAGAAATAATTCACCCCTCCACTTT. Amino acid sequence: CASSLGQGRNNSPLHF.

V usage is TRBV27 and J usage is TRBJ1-5; D gene ambiguous. In germline, CDR1 is MNHEY, CDR2 SMNVEV (reference sequence). The germline V and J ends were trimmed by 3 bases and 4 bases, with 13 bases remaining between them. The length of the CDR3 is 15 residues. The chain's CDR3 is CASSLSAGGNQPQHF. The CDR3 DNA reads as TGTGCCAGCAGTTTGTCGGCAGGAGGAAATCAGCCCCAGCATTTT.

The genes are TRBV2 and TRBJ1-2; no reliable D call. Trimming pared 7 bases from V and 7 bases from J, leaving 13 bases between. The germline V gene has CDR1 SNHLY and CDR2 FYNNEI. This CDR3 comprises 12 residues. CDR3 nucleotide sequence: TGTGCCAGCAATCAGGTCTGGAGTGGCTACACCTTC. It yields the protein CASNQVWSGYTF.

The rearrangement uses TRBV29-1 and TRBJ1-2, with D possibly being TRBD1 (5 bases). Germline values: CDR1 SQVTM, CDR2 ANQGSEA. This CDR3 contains 15 residues. Trimming stripped 3 bases from V and 1 base from J, with 15 bases between. CDR3 in amino acids: CSVDRDGGSNYGYTF. DNA of the CDR3: TGCAGCGTTGACAGGGACGGAGGAAGTAACTATGGCTACACCTTC.

The rearrangement links TRBV6-5 to TRBJ1-1; possibly TRBD1 for D (6 bases). The CDR3 is 14 residues long. Germline-derived CDR1 and CDR2 are MNHEY and SVGAGI. The V end lost 7 bases, the J end lost 4 bases, and 16 bases lay between the germline ends. CDR3 DNA sequence: TGTGCCAGCACTAGCGTCCGAGGGGGCACTGAAGCTTTCTTT. Protein product: CASTSVRGGTEAFF.

This clone was detected a few times. The chain has TRBV7-2 and TRBJ2-3, with a weak D call TRBD1 (5 bases). Trimming stripped 5 bases from V and 0 bases from J, with 9 bases between. From germline, CDR1 is SGHTA and CDR2 FQGNSA. The CDR3 covers 14 residues. The CDR3 DNA sequence: TGTGCCAGCAGCCGACAGATGAGCACAGATACGCAGTATTTT. Translation gives CASSRQMSTDTQYF.

This clone has a single count. The CDR3 reads CASSGMTAENEKLFF. The CDR3, as DNA: TGTGCCAGCAGTGGTATGACAGCCGAGAATGAAAAACTGTTTTTT. This chain uses TRBV2 with TRBJ1-4, with D maybe TRBD1 (5 bases). The CDR3 totals 15 residues. The germline V and J ends were trimmed by 4 bases and 5 bases, with 14 bases remaining between them. In germline, CDR1 is SNHLY, CDR2 FYNNEI.

The CDR3 DNA reads as TGCGCCAGCAGCATGGGACTAGCGGGTTTAACCACCGGGGAGCTGTTTTTT. It encodes CASSMGLAGLTTGELFF. The chain recombines TRBV5-1 with TRBJ2-2; 12 bases fit TRBD2. Per the germline V gene, CDR1 is SGHRS and CDR2 is YFSETQ. J gave up 4 bases and V 4 bases, and 8 bases lay outside the gene matches. The CDR3 spans 17 residues.